Following are 25 T cell receptor beta chains from one sample sequenced in a study of response to subunit inactivated influenza vaccine. MiXCR was run by TCRdb on the RT-PCR reads, yielding one entry per CDR3 protein. The sample includes around 180,000 distinct CDR3 sequences, about 9% seen only once; the top ten take roughly a tenth. The sequences come from non-naive T cells sorted from PBMCs, collected on the day of vaccination. These TCRs come from a man aged 45-65 years who received an inactivated influenza vaccine.

This clonotype was seen ten or more times. J is TRBJ2-5 and V is TRBV7-8; D is perhaps TRBD1 (5 bases). This CDR3 comprises 14 residues. Germline V gives CDR1 SGHVS, CDR2 FQNEAQ. Deletions cut 0 bases from V and 7 bases from J, with 12 bases between. In DNA, the CDR3 is TGTGCCAGCAGCTTAGCGTGGGGCAAAGGGACCCAGTACTTC. Residues: CASSLAWGKGTQYF.

In this sample, this clonotype turned up a few times. The V and J genes are TRBV20-1 and TRBJ1-5; 8 bases match TRBD1. The trim removed 5 bases at V and 7 bases at J, leaving 10 bases unmatched. This CDR3 region has 14 residues. Looked up from germline, CDR1 is DFQATT and CDR2 is SNEGSKA (reference sequence). This CDR3 is CSASYQGAYQPQHF. The CDR3 coding sequence is TGCAGTGCTTCCTACCAGGGGGCATACCAGCCCCAGCATTTT.

This clonotype was recorded at least ten times. The chain is built from TRBV11-2 and TRBJ2-7; D ambiguous. The CDR3 has 12 residues. The germline gives CDR1 SGHAT, CDR2 FQNNGV. V was shortened by 8 bases and J by 5 bases, with 13 bases between the two germline ends. CDR3 residues: CASFDPSDEQYF. The CDR3 nucleotides are TGTGCCAGCTTTGACCCCTCGGACGAGCAGTACTTC.

V usage is TRBV19 and J usage is TRBJ2-7, with 7 bases identical to TRBD1. Germline V gene data show CDR1 as LNHDA and CDR2 as SQIVND (reference sequence). Unmatched junction bases numbered 15, after V lost 10 bases and J lost 6 bases. This CDR3 spans 14 amino acids. The CDR3 region is CATSWTGQSSEQYF. CDR3 DNA: TGTGCCACCAGTTGGACAGGTCAGAGTTCCGAGCAGTACTTC.

The chain couples TRBV7-2 to TRBJ2-1; D gene uncertain. The V and J ends lost 5 bases and 5 bases respectively, with 13 bases between them. The germline CDR1 and CDR2 sequences are SGHTA and FQGNSA. This CDR3 has 14 residues. The CDR3 nucleotides read TGTGCCAGCAGCCCACGCCCTGGACACAATGAGCAGTTCTTC. Translation gives CASSPRPGHNEQFF.

This clonotype was counted many times. The chain employs TRBV20-1 and TRBJ2-3; 7 bases map to TRBD1. The germline V gene encodes CDR1 DFQATT and CDR2 SNEGSKA (reference sequence). The CDR3 is 13 residues long. V dropped 6 bases and J dropped 4; count of bases not matched to a gene: 7. The chain's CDR3 is CSARTGLADTQYF. CDR3 DNA sequence: TGCAGTGCAAGGACAGGCTTGGCAGATACGCAGTATTTT.

This clonotype was detected many times. The chain has TRBV28 and TRBJ2-7; D not certain. The CDR3 length is 11 residues. V lost 3 bases to trimming and J lost 5 bases, with 5 bases between them. Germline CDR1 and CDR2: MDHEN and SYDVKM. The CDR3 sequence: CASSLTDEQYF. The DNA of the CDR3 is TGTGCCAGCAGTTTGACCGACGAGCAGTACTTC.

This clonotype turned up a few times. CDR3 protein: CSARRGDRNTEAFF. The CDR3 DNA is TGCAGTGCTAGGAGGGGGGACAGGAACACTGAAGCTTTCTTT. The chain uses TRBV20-1 and TRBJ1-1; 7 positions agree with TRBD1. This CDR3 is built from 14 residues. Looked up from germline, CDR1 is DFQATT and CDR2 is SNEGSKA (reference sequence). Trimming took 3 bases from V and 1 from J; bases not matched to a gene: 5.

The sample holds a few counts of this clonotype. This chain connects TRBV7-9 to TRBJ2-2; the match to TRBD1 covers 7 bases. The trim removed 3 bases at V and 2 bases at J, leaving 3 bases unmatched. The CDR3 loop spans 15 amino acids. CDR1 and CDR2 from the germline V gene are SEHNR and FQNEAQ (reference sequence). The CDR3 loop reads CASSLGQQNTGELFF. CDR3 DNA: TGTGCCAGCAGCTTGGGACAGCAAAACACCGGGGAGCTGTTTTTT.

The V gene is TRBV4-1, the J gene TRBJ2-7, with 8 bases that match TRBD1. The CDR3 covers 15 residues. Per the germline V gene, CDR1 is MGHRA and CDR2 is YSYEKL. V shed 3 bases and J 0 bases; nucleotides not matched to a gene: 4. CDR3 in amino acids: CASSQSGQDSYEQYF. CDR3 DNA: TGCGCCAGCAGCCAGTCGGGACAGGACTCCTACGAGCAGTACTTC.

The table lists this clonotype with a few counts. The chain employs TRBV7-6 and TRBJ1-4; unclear D gene. The CDR3 length is 16 residues. Trimming took 0 bases from V and 0 from J, leaving 8 bases between them. Germline CDR1 and CDR2: SGHVS and FNYEAQ. DNA for the CDR3: TGTGCCAGCAGCTTAGCGCCAGACCCAACTAATGAAAAACTGTTTTTT. Protein sequence: CASSLAPDPTNEKLFF.

This clonotype was observed at least ten times. The gene calls are TRBV12-3 or TRBV12-4 and TRBJ2-3; 8 nucleotides align to TRBD2. With 6 bases clipped from V and 7 bases from J, the junction kept 9 bases outside the gene matches. The length of the CDR3 is 14 residues. The CDR3 DNA follows: TGTGCCAGCAGCACGGGGGGGAGTCGCTATACGCAGTATTTT. Translating it yields CASSTGGSRYTQYF.

The gene calls are TRBV20-1 and TRBJ2-5, with D perhaps matching TRBD2 (5 bases). V was cut by 0 bases and J by 7 bases, with 15 bases left in between. The CDR3 sequence is 14 residues long. Per the germline V gene, CDR1 is DFQATT and CDR2 is SNEGSKA (reference sequence). The CDR3 loop reads CSARDQEGRGTQYF. The CDR3 nucleotides are TGCAGTGCTAGAGATCAGGAAGGCCGGGGGACCCAGTACTTC.

CDR3 sequence: CASSLSGSTYNEQFF. The CDR3 DNA reads as TGTGCCAGCAGCCTTAGCGGGAGCACCTACAATGAGCAGTTCTTC. The chain is built from TRBV27 and TRBJ2-1; TRBD2 matches at 9 bases. Germline CDR1 MNHEY, CDR2 SMNVEV (reference sequence). Trimming at V came to 6 bases and at J to 2 bases, leaving 5 bases not matched to a gene. The CDR3 extends over 15 amino acids.

This clonotype was picked up many times. The rearrangement joins TRBV27 to TRBJ1-6; D may be TRBD1 (6 bases). Germline assignment: CDR1 MNHEY and CDR2 SMNVEV (reference sequence). This CDR3 is 15 amino acids long. V lost 2 bases, J lost 9 bases, and 14 bases lay in between. The CDR3 here is CASSLQGYGFSPLHF. The CDR3 DNA follows: TGTGCCAGCAGTTTACAGGGGTATGGTTTTTCACCCCTCCACTTT.

This clonotype has more than one count but fewer than ten. J is TRBJ1-5 and V is TRBV6-2 or TRBV6-3; D is ambiguous. Germline V gene data show CDR1 as MNHEY and CDR2 as SVGEGT. Between the trimmed V and J ends, which lost 2 bases and 5 bases, there was a span of 22 bases. The CDR3 runs 18 residues. The CDR3 DNA sequence: TGTGCCAGCAGTTACCTACCGGGTCAGCGGGGTCAATATCAGCCCCAGCATTTT. The encoded protein is CASSYLPGQRGQYQPQHF.

A few counts support this clonotype. The chain joins TRBV7-9 to TRBJ1-3, with D possibly matching TRBD1 (6 bases). This CDR3 has 13 amino acids. The ends were cut back, 8 bases at V and 0 bases at J, with 8 bases in the middle. Germline V lookup: CDR1 SEHNR, CDR2 FQNEAQ (reference sequence). CDR3 DNA: TGTGCCAGCGGACAGAACTCTGGAAACACCATATATTTT. This encodes CASGQNSGNTIYF.

This clonotype was found a few times. This sequence joins TRBV4-2 and TRBJ2-1; maybe TRBD1 (6 bases). This CDR3 comprises 14 residues. Deletions cut 1 base from V and 4 bases from J, with 8 bases between. CDR1 LGHNA and CDR2 YNFKEQ come from the germline V gene. In DNA form, the CDR3 reads TGTGCCAGCAGCCAAGGGGGGCGGTACAATGAGCAGTTCTTC. Protein product: CASSQGGRYNEQFF.

There are many counts of this clonotype. The J gene is TRBJ2-5, the V gene TRBV3-1, with D perhaps matching TRBD1 or TRBD2 (5 bases each). The germline gives CDR1 LGHDT, CDR2 YNNKEL (reference sequence). V was shortened by 3 bases and J by 2 bases, with 16 bases between the two germline ends. The CDR3 has 16 amino acids. CDR3 loop: CASSHSQRGVQETQYF. The CDR3 DNA follows: TGTGCCAGCAGCCATTCTCAACGAGGGGTACAAGAGACCCAGTACTTC.

Comment on this clonotype: A read error may explain this, as a much larger clone is one base away. This chain uses TRBV7-2 with TRBJ2-3, with D possibly TRBD1 on 5 matching bases. Trimming removed 5 bases at V and 2 bases at J, with 8 bases between. Germline CDR1 SGHTA, CDR2 FQGNSA. CDR3 length: 13 residues. The CDR3 loop is CASSPTVTDTQYF. CDR3 coding DNA: TGTGCCAGCAGCCCGACAGTCACAGATACGCAGTATTTT.

This clonotype was detected a few times. CDR3 sequence reads: CASKSGRSGELFF. The DNA for the CDR3 is TGTGCCAGCAAGAGCGGGAGATCCGGGGAGCTGTTTTTT. The rearrangement uses TRBV6-1 and TRBJ2-2, with 8 bases aligning to TRBD2. Germline-derived CDR1 and CDR2 are MNHNS and SASEGT. The CDR3 has 13 amino acids. Losses at the gene ends were 7 bases for V and 6 bases for J; bases not matched to a gene: 4.

This clonotype appeared many times. This chain links TRBV6-9 with TRBJ2-1, with TRBD2 matching over 7 bases. This CDR3 is 16 amino acids long. From germline, CDR1 is MNHGY and CDR2 SVAAGI. V shed 7 bases, J shed 4 bases, and the junction held 13 bases outside the gene matches. This CDR3 is CASKPSGERSYNEQFF. The CDR3 bases are TGTGCCAGCAAGCCTAGCGGAGAGCGAAGTTACAATGAGCAGTTCTTC.

This clonotype was seen more than once but under ten times. The V call is TRBV6-5, the J call TRBJ2-7; the D is unclear. V was trimmed by 2 bases and J by 3 bases, leaving 14 bases between them. The CDR3 loop spans 15 amino acids. Germline CDR1 is MNHEY and CDR2 is SVGAGI. The CDR3 sequence is CASSYGTPEYYEQYF. CDR3 sequence (DNA): TGTGCCAGCAGTTACGGAACTCCAGAATACTACGAGCAGTACTTC.

This clonotype turned up a few times. J is TRBJ2-7 and V is TRBV7-2, with D perhaps given as TRBD1 or TRBD2 (5 bases each). Trimming removed 4 bases at V and 1 base at J, with 14 bases between. CDR1 and CDR2 (germline): SGHTA, FQGNSA. This CDR3 is built from 15 residues. The CDR3 DNA follows: TGTGCCAGCAGCTGGGCCGGGACGGGGTCCTACGAGCAGTACTTC. Its translation is CASSWAGTGSYEQYF. The entire variable domain, with the rest obtained from reference TRBV7-2 and TRBJ2-7, is as follows: GAGVSQSPSNKVTEKGKDVELRCDPISGHTALYWYRQSLGQGLEFLIYFQGNSAPDKSGLPSDRFSAERTGGSVSTLTIQRTQQEDSAVYLCASSWAGTGSYEQYFGPGTRLTVT.

This clonotype was seen only a few times. The genes are TRBV7-2 and TRBJ2-2; a possible D gene is TRBD1 (5 bases). Per the germline V gene, CDR1 is SGHTA and CDR2 is FQGNSA. The V and J ends lost 8 bases and 3 bases respectively, with 13 bases between them. The CDR3 loop spans 14 amino acids. CDR3: CASGLDMHTGELFF. The CDR3 DNA reads as TGTGCCAGCGGTTTGGACATGCACACCGGGGAGCTGTTTTTT.